This T cell receptor (beta chain) is drawn from a study of STAT5B mutations in CD4+ large granular lymphocyte leukemia. Overall study results and limits: 8/27 top patient clones versus 2/35 control clones were TRBV06-family. Data were not HLA-matched across samples.

Clones were read by immunoSEQ multiplex PCR, and TCRdb kept only the in-frame ones, dropping some. The data hold 30,000 to 35,000 clones, with about 85% observed a single time. Buffy coats from healthy blood donors served as controls. Worth noting for this clone: Antigen specificity is unknown.

Germline assignment: CDR1 SGHTA and CDR2 FQGNSA. The J segment lost 5 bases and the V segment lost 0 bases, leaving 6 bases of the junction unmatched. This CDR3 spans 16 amino acids. Input material: CD4+ T cells from blood buffy coats. The TCR comes from a human donor in good health. This chain uses TRBV7-2 with TRBJ2-7; 11 positions match TRBD1. The CDR3 coding sequence is TGTGCCAGCAGCTTAGCTCCGGGACAGGGGGACCACGAGCAGTACTTC. Translation: CASSLAPGQGDHEQYF.